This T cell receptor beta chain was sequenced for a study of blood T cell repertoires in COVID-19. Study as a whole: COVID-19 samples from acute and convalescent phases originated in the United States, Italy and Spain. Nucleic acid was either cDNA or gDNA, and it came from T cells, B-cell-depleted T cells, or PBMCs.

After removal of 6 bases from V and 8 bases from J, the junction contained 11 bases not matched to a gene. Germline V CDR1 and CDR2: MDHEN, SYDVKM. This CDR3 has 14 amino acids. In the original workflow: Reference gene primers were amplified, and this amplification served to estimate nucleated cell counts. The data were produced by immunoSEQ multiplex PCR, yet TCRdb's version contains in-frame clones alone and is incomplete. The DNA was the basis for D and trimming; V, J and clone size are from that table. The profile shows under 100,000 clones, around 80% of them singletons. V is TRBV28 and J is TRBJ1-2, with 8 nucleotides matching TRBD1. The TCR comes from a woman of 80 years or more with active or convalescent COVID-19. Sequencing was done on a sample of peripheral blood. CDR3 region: CASSGTGRLWGYTF. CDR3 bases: TGTGCCAGCAGCGGGACAGGCCGACTCTGGGGCTACACCTTC.